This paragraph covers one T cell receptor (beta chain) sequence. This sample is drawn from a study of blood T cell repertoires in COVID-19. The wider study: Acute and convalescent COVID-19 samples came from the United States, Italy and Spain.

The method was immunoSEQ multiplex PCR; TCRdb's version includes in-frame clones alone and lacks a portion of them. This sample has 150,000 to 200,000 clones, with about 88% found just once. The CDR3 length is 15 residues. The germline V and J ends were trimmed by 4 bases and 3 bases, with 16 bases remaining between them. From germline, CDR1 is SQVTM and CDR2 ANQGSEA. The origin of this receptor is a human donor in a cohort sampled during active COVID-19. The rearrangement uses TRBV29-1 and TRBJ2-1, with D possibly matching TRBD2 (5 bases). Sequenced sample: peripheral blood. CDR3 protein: CSVVLMAGNYNEQFF. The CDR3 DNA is TGCAGCGTTGTTCTCATGGCCGGGAACTACAATGAGCAGTTCTTC.